This TCR beta chain derives from a study of early T cells in non-severe SARS-CoV-2 infection (dated by TCRdb to the early 2020s). The study in broad terms: Because TCR sequencing relied on bulk RNA taken from unsorted whole blood, pairing of alpha and beta chains was not possible.

What the authors observed across the whole study: VDJdb matching was skewed toward anti-spike CD8 responses and likely underestimated virus-specific expansions, missing private and CD4 specificities.

This was a case-control study nested in a cohort of healthcare workers in London, UK, who had nasopharyngeal swab PCR tests and blood samples taken every week. Healthcare workers were recruited between 23 and 31 March 2020, during the week of the UK lockdown, and were followed weekly for up to 16 weeks. This clonotype was observed a few times. There is no known antigen for this receptor. Per-nucleotide qualities are absent, and no much larger clonotype sits a single base away. Library preparation employed 5' RACE. Sequencer: NextSeq 500. To correct for sequencing error and PCR bias, the TCR library protocol tagged individual cDNA molecules with unique molecular identifiers. TCR alpha and beta chains were both sequenced, and the abundances of alpha and beta sequences in each sample were closely correlated with each other. The study's own analysis went as follows. Decombinator V4 was used to annotate TCR sequences for V gene, J gene and CDR3. TCRs were defined as expanded if a significant change between any two time points was detected under a Poisson model with p below 0.0001. TCR abundances were normalised to the total number of TCRs sequenced per sample and expressed as counts per million. TRAV1-2 paired with TRAJ12, TRAJ20 or TRAJ33 defined MAIT TCRs, while TRAV10 paired with TRAJ18 defined iNKT TCRs. VDJdb, accessed 1 November 2021, was searched for CMV, EBV and SARS-CoV-2 annotated TCRs, with TCRs annotated for multiple antigens excluded. Starting from the raw public reads, TCRdb applied fastp trimming at Q25, assembled clones with MiXCR and retained in-frame beta chains. A single entry per CDR3 protein holds the most common genes and DNA from its merged rows. The V and J calls here are based on TCRdb, not the publication. Within this sample are tens of thousands of distinct CDR3 sequences, with 12% of them counted one time only. The ten largest clonotypes hold about 1.7% of the sample.

From V the trimming removes 8 bases and from J it removes 4 bases, while the gene matches leave 7 bases of the junction unaccounted for. CDR1 and CDR2 were assigned from the germline V gene as MNHNS and SASEGT. The CDR3 starts with the cysteine, ends with the phenylalanine, and has 14 residues. Only the CDR3 region is kept as DNA, spanning 42 bases read in frame from base 1. The source of this sequence is an adult who was a healthcare worker with PCR-confirmed SARS-CoV-2 infection or an uninfected control (not recorded which). The chain is made from TRBV6-1 and TRBJ1-5; TRBD1 fits 8 bases in the junction. Sequencing input: whole blood. The nucleotide sequence is TGTGCCAGCGAACCGGGACAGGCGAATCAGCCCCAGCATTTT. Translated, this gives CASEPGQANQPQHF.